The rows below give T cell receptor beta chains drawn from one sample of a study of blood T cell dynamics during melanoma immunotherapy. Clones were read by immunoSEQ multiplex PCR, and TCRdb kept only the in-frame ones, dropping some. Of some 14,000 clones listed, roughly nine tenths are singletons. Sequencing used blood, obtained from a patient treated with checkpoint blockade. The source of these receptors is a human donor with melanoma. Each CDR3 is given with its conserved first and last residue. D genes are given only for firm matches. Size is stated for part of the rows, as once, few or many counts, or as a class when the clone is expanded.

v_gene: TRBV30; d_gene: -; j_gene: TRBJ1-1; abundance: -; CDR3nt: TGTGCCTGGTCCCAACATACGAACACTGAAGCTTTCTTT; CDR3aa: CAWSQHTNTEAFF
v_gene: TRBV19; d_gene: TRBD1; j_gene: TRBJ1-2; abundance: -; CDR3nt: TGTGCCAGTAGTAGGTACCGGGACAGAACTTTTAATTATGGCTACACCTTC; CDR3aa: CASSRYRDRTFNYGYTF
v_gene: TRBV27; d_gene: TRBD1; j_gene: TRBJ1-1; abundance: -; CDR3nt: TGTGCCAGCAGTTTAGGGACAGGGAGGAACACTGAAGCTTTCTTT; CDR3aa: CASSLGTGRNTEAFF
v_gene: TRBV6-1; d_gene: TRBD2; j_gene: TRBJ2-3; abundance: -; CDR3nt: TGTGCCAGCAGCGGCGGGGGGTTTACAGATACGCAGTATTTT; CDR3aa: CASSGGGFTDTQYF
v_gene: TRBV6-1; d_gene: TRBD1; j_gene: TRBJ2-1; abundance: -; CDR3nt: TGTGCCAGTCGACAGGGCCCTCTGGAGCAGTTCTTC; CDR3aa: CASRQGPLEQFF
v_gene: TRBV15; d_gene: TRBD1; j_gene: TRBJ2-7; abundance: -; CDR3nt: TGTGCCACCAGCAGAGGACCTCGGACAGGGGCCCACGAGCAGTACTTC; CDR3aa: CATSRGPRTGAHEQYF
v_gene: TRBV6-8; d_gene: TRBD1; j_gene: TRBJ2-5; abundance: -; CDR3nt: TGTGCCAGCCGTCGGACAGGGGGGGAGACCCAGTACTTC; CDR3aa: CASRRTGGETQYF
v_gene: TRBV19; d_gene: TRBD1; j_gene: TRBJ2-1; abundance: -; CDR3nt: TGTGCCAGTAGCGGGACAGGGGGTGGGAATGAGCAGTTCTTC; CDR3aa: CASSGTGGGNEQFF
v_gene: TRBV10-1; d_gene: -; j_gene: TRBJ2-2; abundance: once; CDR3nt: TGCGCCAGCACTGGGCCCCTCGGGAGCGGGGAGCTGTTTTTT; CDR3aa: CASTGPLGSGELFF
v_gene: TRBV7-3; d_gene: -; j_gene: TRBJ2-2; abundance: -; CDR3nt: TGTGCCAGCAAACGGTCGTTGGGCGGGTTTGGCACCGGGGAGCTGTTTTTT; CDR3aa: CASKRSLGGFGTGELFF
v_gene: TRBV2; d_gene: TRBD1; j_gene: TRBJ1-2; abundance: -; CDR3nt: TGTGCCAGCAGTGAAAGACAGGGTTGGGCTAACTATGGCTACACCTTC; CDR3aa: CASSERQGWANYGYTF
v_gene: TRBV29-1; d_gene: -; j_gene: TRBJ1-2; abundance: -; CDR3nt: TGCAGCGTTGCACAAACGCCCAGTCGGGTTGGCTACACCTTC; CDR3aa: CSVAQTPSRVGYTF
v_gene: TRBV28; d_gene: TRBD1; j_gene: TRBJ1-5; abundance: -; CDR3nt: TGTGCCAGCAGTTCGGACAGGGTCGACCAGCCCCAGCATTTT; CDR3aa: CASSSDRVDQPQHF
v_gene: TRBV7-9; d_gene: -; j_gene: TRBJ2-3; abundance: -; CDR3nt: TGTGCCAGCAGCTTCGCGGGACAACTTTTCACAGATACGCAGTATTTT; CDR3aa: CASSFAGQLFTDTQYF
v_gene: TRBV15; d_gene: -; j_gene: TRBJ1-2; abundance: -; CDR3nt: TGTGCCACCAGCAGAGAATCAAGTCCAGGGCTGGGACGTGGCTACACCTTC; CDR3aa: CATSRESSPGLGRGYTF
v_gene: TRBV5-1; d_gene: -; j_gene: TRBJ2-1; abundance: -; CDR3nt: TGCGCCAGCAGCCAGCCGAATGTAGCAGGCTCCTCCTACAATGAGCAGTTCTTC; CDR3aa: CASSQPNVAGSSYNEQFF
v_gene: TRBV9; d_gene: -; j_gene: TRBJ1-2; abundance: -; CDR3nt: TGTGCCAGCAGCGTAGCGGGGGGGGATAGTGGCTACACCTTC; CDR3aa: CASSVAGGDSGYTF
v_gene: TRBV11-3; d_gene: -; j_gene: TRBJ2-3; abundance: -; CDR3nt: TGTGCCAGCAGCTTAGCACGGGGGCCTGCTACGCAGTATTTT; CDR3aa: CASSLARGPATQYF
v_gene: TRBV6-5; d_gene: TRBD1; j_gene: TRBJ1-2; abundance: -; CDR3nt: TGTGCCAGCAGTTATATTGACAGGGAGTACTATGGCTACACCTTC; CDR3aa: CASSYIDREYYGYTF
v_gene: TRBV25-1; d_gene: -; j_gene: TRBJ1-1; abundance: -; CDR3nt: TGTGCCAGCAGTCTAACCGACTGGAACACTGAAGCTTTCTTT; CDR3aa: CASSLTDWNTEAFF
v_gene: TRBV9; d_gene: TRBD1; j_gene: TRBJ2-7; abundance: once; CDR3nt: TGTGCCAGCAGCTCCCACAGGGGGCTCGGAGGCTACGAGCAGTACTTC; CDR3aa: CASSSHRGLGGYEQYF
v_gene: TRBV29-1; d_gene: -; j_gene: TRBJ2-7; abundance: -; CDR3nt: TGCAGCGTCGGCTCTGGGCAGTCCTACGAGCAGTACTTC; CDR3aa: CSVGSGQSYEQYF
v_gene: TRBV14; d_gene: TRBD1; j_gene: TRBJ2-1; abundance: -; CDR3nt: TGTGCCAGCAGCCAAGCAACAGGGGTCTTATACAATGAGCAGTTCTTC; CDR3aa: CASSQATGVLYNEQFF
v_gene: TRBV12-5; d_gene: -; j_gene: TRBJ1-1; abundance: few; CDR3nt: TGTGCTAGTGGTTTGGTAGGGCAGTATGACACTGAAGCTTTCTTT; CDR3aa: CASGLVGQYDTEAFF
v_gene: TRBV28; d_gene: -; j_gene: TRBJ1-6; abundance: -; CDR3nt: TGTGCCAGCAGTTTAGTTACCCCTAATTCACCCCTCCACTTT; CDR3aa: CASSLVTPNSPLHF
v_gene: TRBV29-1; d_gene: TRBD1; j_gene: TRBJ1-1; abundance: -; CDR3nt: TGCAGCGGCAGACAGGGGATGAACACTGAAGCTTTCTTT; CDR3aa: CSGRQGMNTEAFF
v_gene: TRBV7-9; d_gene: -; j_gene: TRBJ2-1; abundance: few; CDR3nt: TGTGCCAGCAGCTTAGATGGGCGCTCCTACAATGAGCAGTTCTTC; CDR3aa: CASSLDGRSYNEQFF
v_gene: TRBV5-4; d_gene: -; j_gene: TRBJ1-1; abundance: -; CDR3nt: TGTGCCAGCAGCTTGGAAGAGGGCACTGAAGCTTTCTTT; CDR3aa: CASSLEEGTEAFF
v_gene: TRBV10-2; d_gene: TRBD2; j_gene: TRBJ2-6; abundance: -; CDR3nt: TGCGCCAGCAGTGCGGGACTAGCGGGAGTTTCTGGGGCCAACGTCCTGACTTTC; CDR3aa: CASSAGLAGVSGANVLTF
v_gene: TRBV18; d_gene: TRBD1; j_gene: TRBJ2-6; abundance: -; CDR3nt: TGTGCCAGCTCATCGGGACAGGTCTCTGGGGCCAACGTCCTGACTTTC; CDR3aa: CASSSGQVSGANVLTF
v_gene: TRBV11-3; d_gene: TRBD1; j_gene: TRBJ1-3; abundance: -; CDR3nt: TGTGCCAGCAGCACCGGACAGGGGAACGGAAACACCATATATTTT; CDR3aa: CASSTGQGNGNTIYF
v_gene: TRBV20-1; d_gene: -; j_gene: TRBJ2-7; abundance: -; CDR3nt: TGCAGTGCTACGGGGGCCCACGAGCAGTACTTC; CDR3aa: CSATGAHEQYF